The clone carrying this T cell receptor beta chain was seen a few times. The sample belongs to a study of identical twins. TCRdb reprocessed the 5' RACE reads with MiXCR, giving one entry per CDR3 protein. The sample shows roughly 770,000 distinct CDR3 sequences, about 18% of them seen only once. The V end was cut by 3 bases, the J end by 7 bases, with 15 bases between. This CDR3 has 14 amino acids. Looked up from germline, CDR1 is SGHVS and CDR2 is FQNEAQ. The sample also formed part of further work on T cells expressing NK-cell markers. That work states: The TCR beta repertoires originated in sorted CD3+CD56+NKG2C+, CD3+CD56+NKG2C- and CD3+CD56-NKG2C+ T cells. These clonotypes also led the CD3+CD56-NKG2C+ fraction in four donors.

The rearrangement uses TRBV7-8 and TRBJ2-5; D remains unclear. The receptor was isolated from a woman aged 18 to 35 in good health. The sample taken for sequencing was PBMCs. CDR3 loop: CASSFLGPSGTQYF. The CDR3 DNA reads TGTGCCAGCAGCTTCTTAGGGCCTTCGGGGACCCAGTACTTC.